This T cell receptor beta chain was observed in a study of metastatic and nonmetastatic thyroid tumors. About the study: Across blood and tumor or nodule tissue, repertoires from malignant and benign thyroid patients were compared with one another.

The CDR3 covers 16 residues. The V gene's germline CDR1 is GTSNPN and CDR2 SVGIG (reference sequence). Trimming took off 7 bases at V and 5 bases at J, with 26 bases between the two ends. Findings and limits, study-wide: Reportedly, malignant thyroid tumors had significantly higher TCR beta diversity than benign nodules, in blood and tumor.

Ahead of thyroid surgery, no patient had received treatment of any kind. The sample holds a few counts of this clone. The target antigen is unknown. Per the original methods: For papillary thyroid cancer, a distant-metastasis classifier was constructed from CDR3 differences observed across clinicopathological groups. TCRdb re-processed the PCR reads through MiXCR. Clone size and V and J calls follow TCRdb, not the original study. The table includes around 18,000 clones, 34% detected once. The sequenced material came from tumor tissue. V and J are TRBV30 and TRBJ1-2, with D maybe TRBD1 (5 bases). The TCR originated in a female donor with papillary thyroid cancer or a benign thyroid nodule (not recorded which). Some clones in this sample may be carry-over from other donors' samples. The CDR3: CAFTRAGSLPSYGYTF. In nucleotides, the CDR3 is TGTGCCTTTACCAGGGCAGGGAGCCTACCGTCTTATGGCTACACCTTC.